The 9 T cell receptor beta chains below all came from one sample that was sequenced in a study of cytomegalovirus exposure and HLA in healthy donors. The PCR used 60 Vbeta and 13 Jbeta primers. Clones were read by immunoSEQ multiplex PCR, and TCRdb kept only the in-frame ones, dropping some. The sample includes roughly 160,000 clones, about four fifths of them seen just once. The source material was PBMCs. Every receptor here comes from a man aged 25-40 years in good health and CMV-seronegative.

The chain couples TRBV19 to TRBJ1-1, with 10 bases aligning to TRBD1. Germline V gives CDR1 LNHDA, CDR2 SQIVND (reference sequence). V was pared by 3 bases and J by 5 bases, with 6 bases of the junction left unmatched. The CDR3 covers 15 residues. The CDR3 nucleotides are TGTGCCAGTAGTATTGGGACAGGGGTAATTACTGAAGCTTTCTTT. As protein: CASSIGTGVITEAFF.

The rearrangement links TRBV7-2 to TRBJ1-5; D may be TRBD1 (5 bases). Trimming stripped 3 bases from V and 3 bases from J, with 6 bases between. The CDR3 is made up of 13 amino acids. The germline gives CDR1 SGHTA, CDR2 FQGNSA. The CDR3 spells CASSLTDNQPQHF. For the CDR3, the DNA is TGTGCCAGCAGCTTGACAGACAATCAGCCCCAGCATTTT.

The rearrangement uses TRBV7-9 and TRBJ2-2; tentatively, D is TRBD2 (6 bases). This CDR3 contains 15 residues. V lost 5 bases and J 2 bases, leaving 12 bases between the germline ends. The germline V gene has CDR1 SEHNR and CDR2 FQNEAQ (reference sequence). The CDR3 protein is CASSRGGLNTGELFF. Written as DNA, the CDR3 is TGTGCCAGCAGCAGGGGTGGACTAAACACCGGGGAGCTGTTTTTT.

The chain recombines TRBV5-6 with TRBJ1-3; D might be TRBD1 (5 bases). The CDR3 has 15 residues. V dropped 2 bases and J dropped 8 bases, with 17 bases sitting between them. Germline values: CDR1 SGHDT, CDR2 YYEEEE. CDR3: CASSFVGGGWDTIYF. As DNA, the CDR3 is TGTGCCAGCAGCTTCGTGGGGGGAGGTTGGGACACCATATATTTT. Based on the CDR3 plus reference TRBV5-6 and TRBJ1-3, the full variable domain is DAGVTQSPTHLIKTRGQQVTLRCSPKSGHDTVSWYQQALGQGPQFIFQYYEEEERQRGNFPDRFSGHQFPNYSSELNVNALLLGDSALYLCASSFVGGGWDTIYFGEGSWLTVV.

Only one count was recorded for this clone. For the CDR3, the DNA is TGCGCCAGCAGCTTGGCCAACCGGGACAGGGGGCGTAGGGACACTGAAGCTTTCTTT. It translates to CASSLANRDRGRRDTEAFF. This rearrangement joins TRBV5-1 to TRBJ1-1, with 12 bases identical to TRBD1. V lost 0 bases to trimming and J lost 3 bases; unmatched junction nucleotides: 12. The CDR3 sequence is 19 residues long. The V gene's germline CDR1 is SGHRS and CDR2 YFSETQ.

The V call is TRBV6-1, the J call TRBJ2-5; D perhaps matches TRBD2 (6 bases). Looked up from germline, CDR1 is MNHNS and CDR2 is SASEGT. Trimming pared 6 bases from V and 4 bases from J, leaving 12 bases between. The CDR3 totals 13 residues. CDR3 sequence (DNA): TGTGCCAGCAGCCTGGAGGGGCTAGAGACCCAGTACTTC. This encodes CASSLEGLETQYF.

The genes are TRBV11-3 and TRBJ2-3; 11 positions match TRBD2. V gave up 3 bases and J gave up 0 bases; unmatched junction bases: 5. CDR1 is SGHNT, CDR2 YENEEA, per germline. The CDR3 runs 17 residues. The CDR3 nucleotides read TGTGCCAGCAGCTTGAGTGGGACTAGCGGTAGCACAGATACGCAGTATTTT. This codes for CASSLSGTSGSTDTQYF.

The chain employs TRBV27 and TRBJ2-5, with D possibly matching TRBD2 (7 bases). Germline V gene data show CDR1 as MNHEY and CDR2 as SMNVEV (reference sequence). The V gene lost 9 bases and the J gene lost 7 bases, with 24 bases spanning the gap. This CDR3 comprises 15 residues. CDR3 DNA: TGTGCCAGTTCTGAAGGGCTAGAGGGGGGGCTGACCCAGTACTTC. Encoded protein: CASSEGLEGGLTQYF.

The chain joins TRBV25-1 to TRBJ2-2; D is unclear. V was cut by 2 bases and J by 1 base, with 5 bases left in between. This CDR3 has 14 amino acids. The germline CDR1 and CDR2 sequences are MGHDK and SYGVNS. DNA of the CDR3: TGTGCCAGCAGTGAAAGAGGGAACACCGGGGAGCTGTTTTTT. Translation gives CASSERGNTGELFF.